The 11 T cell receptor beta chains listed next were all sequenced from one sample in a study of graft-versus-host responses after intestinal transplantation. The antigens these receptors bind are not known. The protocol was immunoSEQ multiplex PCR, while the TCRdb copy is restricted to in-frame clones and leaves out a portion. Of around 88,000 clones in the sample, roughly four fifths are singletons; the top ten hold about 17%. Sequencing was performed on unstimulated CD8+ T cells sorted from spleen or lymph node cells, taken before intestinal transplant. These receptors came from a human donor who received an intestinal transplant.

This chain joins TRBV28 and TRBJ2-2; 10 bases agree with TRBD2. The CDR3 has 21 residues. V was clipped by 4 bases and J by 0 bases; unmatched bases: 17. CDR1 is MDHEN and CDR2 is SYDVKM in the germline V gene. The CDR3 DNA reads TGTGCCAGCAGTTCTGGGTGGGGTGGGCTAGCGGGAGTCACGAACACCGGGGAGCTGTTTTTT. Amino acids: CASSSGWGGLAGVTNTGELFF.

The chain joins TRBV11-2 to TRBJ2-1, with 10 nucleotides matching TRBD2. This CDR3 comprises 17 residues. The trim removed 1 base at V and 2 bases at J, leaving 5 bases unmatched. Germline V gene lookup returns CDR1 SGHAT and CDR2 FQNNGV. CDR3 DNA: TGTGCCAGCAGCTTAGGCGGACTAGCGGAGCCCTACAATGAGCAGTTCTTC. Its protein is CASSLGGLAEPYNEQFF.

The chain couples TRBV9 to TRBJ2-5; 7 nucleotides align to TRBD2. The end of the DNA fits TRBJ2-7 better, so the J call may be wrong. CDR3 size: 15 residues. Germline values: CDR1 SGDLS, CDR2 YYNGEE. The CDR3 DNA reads TGTGCCAGCAGCCCCACGGGGGAGGGCTCCTACGAGCAGTACTTC. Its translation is CASSPTGEGSYEQYF.

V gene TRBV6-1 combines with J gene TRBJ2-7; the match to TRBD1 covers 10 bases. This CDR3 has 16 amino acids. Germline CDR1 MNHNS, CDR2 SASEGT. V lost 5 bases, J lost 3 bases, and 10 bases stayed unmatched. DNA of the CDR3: TGTGCCAGCAGTCAAGAGACAGGGGGCTTGGACTACGAGCAGTACTTC. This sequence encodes CASSQETGGLDYEQYF.

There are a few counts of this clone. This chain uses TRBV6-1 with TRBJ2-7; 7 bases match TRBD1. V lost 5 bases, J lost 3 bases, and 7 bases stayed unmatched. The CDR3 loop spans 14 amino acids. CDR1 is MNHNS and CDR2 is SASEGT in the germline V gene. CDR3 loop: CASSSRTGLYEQYF. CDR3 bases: TGTGCCAGCAGTTCCCGGACAGGCCTCTACGAGCAGTACTTC.

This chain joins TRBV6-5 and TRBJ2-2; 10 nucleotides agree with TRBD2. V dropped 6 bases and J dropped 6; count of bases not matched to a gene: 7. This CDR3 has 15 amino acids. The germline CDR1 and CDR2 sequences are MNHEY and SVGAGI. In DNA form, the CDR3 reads TGTGCCAGCAGCCCCGTGAGCGGGGGGGCCGGGGAGCTGTTTTTT. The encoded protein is CASSPVSGGAGELFF.

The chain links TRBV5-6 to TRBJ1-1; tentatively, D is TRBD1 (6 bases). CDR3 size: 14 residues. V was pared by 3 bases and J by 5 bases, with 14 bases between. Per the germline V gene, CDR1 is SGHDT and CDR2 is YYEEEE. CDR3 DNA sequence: TGTGCCAGCAGCTCAACAGGGTCACAAACTGAAGCTTTCTTT. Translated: CASSSTGSQTEAFF.

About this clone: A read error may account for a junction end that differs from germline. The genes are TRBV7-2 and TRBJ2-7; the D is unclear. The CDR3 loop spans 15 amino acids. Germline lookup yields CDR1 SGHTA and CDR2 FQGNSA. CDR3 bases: TGTGCCAGCAGGTTAGGACCCATGAGCTCCTACGAGCAGTACTTC. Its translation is CASRLGPMSSYEQYF.

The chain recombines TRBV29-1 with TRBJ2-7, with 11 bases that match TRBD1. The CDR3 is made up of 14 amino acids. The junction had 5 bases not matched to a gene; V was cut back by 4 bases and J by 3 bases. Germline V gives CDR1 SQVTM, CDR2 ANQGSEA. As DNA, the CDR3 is TGCAGCGTTGGGGACGGGACAGGGGGCTACGAGCAGTACTTC. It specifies CSVGDGTGGYEQYF.

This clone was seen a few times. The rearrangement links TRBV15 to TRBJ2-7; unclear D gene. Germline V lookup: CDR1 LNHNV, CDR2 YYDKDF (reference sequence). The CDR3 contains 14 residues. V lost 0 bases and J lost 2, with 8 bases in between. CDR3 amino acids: CATSRDNNPYEQYF. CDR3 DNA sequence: TGTGCCACCAGCAGAGACAACAACCCCTACGAGCAGTACTTC. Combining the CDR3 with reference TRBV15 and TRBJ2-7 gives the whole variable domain DAMVIQNPRYQVTQFGKPVTLSCSQTLNHNVMYWYQQKSSQAPKLLFHYYDKDFNNEADTPDNFQSRRPNTSFCFLDIRSPGLGDTAMYLCATSRDNNPYEQYFGPGTRLTVT.

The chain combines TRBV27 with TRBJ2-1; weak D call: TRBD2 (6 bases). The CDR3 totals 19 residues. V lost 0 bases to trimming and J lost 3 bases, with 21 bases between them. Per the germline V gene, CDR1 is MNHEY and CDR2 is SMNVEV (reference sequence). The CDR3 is CASSLSNIIPGTFYNEQFF. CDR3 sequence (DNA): TGTGCCAGCAGTTTATCGAACATAATTCCCGGGACTTTCTACAATGAGCAGTTCTTC.